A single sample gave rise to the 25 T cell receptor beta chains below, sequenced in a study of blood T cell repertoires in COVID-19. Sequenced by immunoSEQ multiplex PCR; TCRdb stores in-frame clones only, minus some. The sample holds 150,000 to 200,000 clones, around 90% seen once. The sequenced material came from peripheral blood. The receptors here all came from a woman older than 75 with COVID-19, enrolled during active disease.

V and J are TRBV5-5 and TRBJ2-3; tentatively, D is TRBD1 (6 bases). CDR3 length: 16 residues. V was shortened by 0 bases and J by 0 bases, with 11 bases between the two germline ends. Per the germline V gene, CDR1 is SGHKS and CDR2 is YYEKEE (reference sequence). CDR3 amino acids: CASSLGSRGSTDTQYF. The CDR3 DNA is TGTGCCAGCAGCTTGGGGTCGAGGGGGAGCACAGATACGCAGTATTTT.

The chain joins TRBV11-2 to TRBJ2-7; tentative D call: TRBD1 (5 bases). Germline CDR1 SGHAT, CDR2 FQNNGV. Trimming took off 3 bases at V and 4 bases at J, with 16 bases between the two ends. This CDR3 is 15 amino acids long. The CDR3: CASSLKRDSLYEQYF. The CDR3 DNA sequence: TGTGCCAGCAGCTTGAAGAGAGACAGCCTTTACGAGCAGTACTTC. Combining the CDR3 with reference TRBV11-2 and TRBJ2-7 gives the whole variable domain EAGVAQSPRYKIIEKRQSVAFWCNPISGHATLYWYQQILGQGPKLLIQFQNNGVVDDSQLPKDRFSAERLKGVDSTLKIQPAKLEDSAVYLCASSLKRDSLYEQYFGPGTRLTVT.

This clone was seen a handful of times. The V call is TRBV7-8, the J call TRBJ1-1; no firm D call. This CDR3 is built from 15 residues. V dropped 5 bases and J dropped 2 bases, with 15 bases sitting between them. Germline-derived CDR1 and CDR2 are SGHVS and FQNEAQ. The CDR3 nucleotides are TGTGCCAGCAGCAAGAACCCCGGGTCAAACACTGAAGCTTTCTTT. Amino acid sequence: CASSKNPGSNTEAFF.

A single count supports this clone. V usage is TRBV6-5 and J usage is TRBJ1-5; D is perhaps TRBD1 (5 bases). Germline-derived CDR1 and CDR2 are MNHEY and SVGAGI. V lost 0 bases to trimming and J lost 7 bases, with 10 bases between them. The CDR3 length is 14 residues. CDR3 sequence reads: CASSYSGGGQPQHF. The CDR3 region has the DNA TGTGCCAGCAGTTACTCGGGGGGTGGCCAGCCCCAGCATTTT.

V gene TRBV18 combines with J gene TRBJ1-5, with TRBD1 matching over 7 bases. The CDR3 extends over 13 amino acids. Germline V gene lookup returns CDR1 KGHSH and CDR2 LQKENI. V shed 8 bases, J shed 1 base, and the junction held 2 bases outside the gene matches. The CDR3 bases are TGTGCCAGCACAGGGGACAGCAATCAGCCCCAGCATTTT. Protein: CASTGDSNQPQHF.

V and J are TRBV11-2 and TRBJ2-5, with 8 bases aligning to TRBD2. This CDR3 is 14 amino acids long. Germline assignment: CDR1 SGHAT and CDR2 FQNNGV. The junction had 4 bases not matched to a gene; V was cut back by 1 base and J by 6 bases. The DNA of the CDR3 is TGTGCCAGCAGCTTAGTAGGCGGGGGGAAGACCCAGTACTTC. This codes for CASSLVGGGKTQYF.

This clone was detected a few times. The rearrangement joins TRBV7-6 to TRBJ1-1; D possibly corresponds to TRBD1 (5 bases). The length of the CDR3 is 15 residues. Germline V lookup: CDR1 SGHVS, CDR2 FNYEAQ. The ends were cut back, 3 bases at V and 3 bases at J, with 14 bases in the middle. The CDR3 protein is CASSFQLGQYTEAFF. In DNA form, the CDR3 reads TGTGCCAGCAGCTTCCAGCTGGGGCAGTACACTGAAGCTTTCTTT.

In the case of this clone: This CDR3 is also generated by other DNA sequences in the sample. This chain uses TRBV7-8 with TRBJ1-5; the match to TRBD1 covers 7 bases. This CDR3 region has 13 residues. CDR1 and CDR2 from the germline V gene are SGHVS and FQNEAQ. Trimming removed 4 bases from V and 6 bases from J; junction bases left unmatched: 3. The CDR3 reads CASSSQGFQPQHF. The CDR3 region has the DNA TGTGCCAGCAGCTCACAGGGGTTTCAGCCCCAGCATTTT.

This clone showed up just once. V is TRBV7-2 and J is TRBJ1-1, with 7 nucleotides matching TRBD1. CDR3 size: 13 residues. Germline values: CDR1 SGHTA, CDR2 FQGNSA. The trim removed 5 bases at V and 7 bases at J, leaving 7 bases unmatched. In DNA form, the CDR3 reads TGTGCCAGCAGCGGGGGACAGCGAGGTGAAGCTTTCTTT. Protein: CASSGGQRGEAFF.

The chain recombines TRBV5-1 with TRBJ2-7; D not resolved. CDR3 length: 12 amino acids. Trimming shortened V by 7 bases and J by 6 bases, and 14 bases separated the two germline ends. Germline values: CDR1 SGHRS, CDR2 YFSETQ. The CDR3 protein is CASGLGPGEQYF. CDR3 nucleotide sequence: TGCGCCAGCGGCCTCGGTCCGGGCGAGCAGTACTTC. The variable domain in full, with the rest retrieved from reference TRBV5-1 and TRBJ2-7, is KAGVTQTPRYLIKTRGQQVTLSCSPISGHRSVSWYQQTPGQGLQFLFEYFSETQRNKGNFPGRFSGRQFSNSRSEMNVSTLELGDSALYLCASGLGPGEQYFGPGTRLTVT.

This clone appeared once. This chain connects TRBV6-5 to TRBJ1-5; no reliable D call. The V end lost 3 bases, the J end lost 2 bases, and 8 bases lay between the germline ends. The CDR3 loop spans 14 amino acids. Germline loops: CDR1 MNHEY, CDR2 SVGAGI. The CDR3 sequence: CASSYAMGNQPQHF. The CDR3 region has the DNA TGTGCCAGCAGTTATGCGATGGGCAATCAGCCCCAGCATTTT.

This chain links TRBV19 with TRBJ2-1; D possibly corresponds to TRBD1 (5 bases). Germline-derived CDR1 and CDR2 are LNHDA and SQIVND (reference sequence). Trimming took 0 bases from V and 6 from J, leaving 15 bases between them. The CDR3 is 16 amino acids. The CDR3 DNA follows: TGTGCCAGTAGTATAGACGCCCCAGGGCTGATCAATGAGCAGTTCTTC. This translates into CASSIDAPGLINEQFF.

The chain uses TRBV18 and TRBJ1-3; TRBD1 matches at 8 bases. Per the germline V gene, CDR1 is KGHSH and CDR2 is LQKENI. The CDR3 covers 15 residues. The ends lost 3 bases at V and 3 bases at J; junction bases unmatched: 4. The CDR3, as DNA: TGTGCCAGCTCACCCGGACAGGGAGGTGGAAACACCATATATTTT. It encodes CASSPGQGGGNTIYF.

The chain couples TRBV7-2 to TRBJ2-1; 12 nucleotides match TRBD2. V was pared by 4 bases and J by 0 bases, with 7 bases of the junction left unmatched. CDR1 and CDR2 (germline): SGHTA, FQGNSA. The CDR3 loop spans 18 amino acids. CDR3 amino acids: CASSYGLAGSSSYNEQFF. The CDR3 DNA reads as TGTGCCAGCAGCTACGGACTAGCGGGATCAAGCTCCTACAATGAGCAGTTCTTC.

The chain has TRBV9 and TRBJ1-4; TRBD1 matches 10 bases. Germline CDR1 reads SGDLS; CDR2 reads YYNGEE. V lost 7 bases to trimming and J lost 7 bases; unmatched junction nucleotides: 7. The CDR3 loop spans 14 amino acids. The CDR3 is CASARQGASEKLFF. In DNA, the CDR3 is TGTGCCAGCGCCCGACAGGGGGCGAGTGAAAAACTGTTTTTT.

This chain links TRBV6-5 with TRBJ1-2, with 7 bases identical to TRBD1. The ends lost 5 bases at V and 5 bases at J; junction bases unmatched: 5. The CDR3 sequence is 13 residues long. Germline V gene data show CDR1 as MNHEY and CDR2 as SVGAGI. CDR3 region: CASSNTGEYGYTF. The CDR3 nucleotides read TGTGCCAGCAGTAATACAGGGGAGTATGGCTACACCTTC.

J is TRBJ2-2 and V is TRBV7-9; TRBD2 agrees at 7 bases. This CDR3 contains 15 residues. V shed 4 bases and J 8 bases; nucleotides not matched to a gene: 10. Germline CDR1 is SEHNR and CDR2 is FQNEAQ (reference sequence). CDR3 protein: CASSSGTIMRGELFF. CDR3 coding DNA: TGTGCCAGCAGCTCAGGGACTATTATGAGAGGGGAGCTGTTTTTT.

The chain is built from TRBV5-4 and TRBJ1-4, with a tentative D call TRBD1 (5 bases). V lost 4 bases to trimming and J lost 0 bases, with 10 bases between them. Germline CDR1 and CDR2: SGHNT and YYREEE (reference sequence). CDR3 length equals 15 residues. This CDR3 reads CASSADTATNEKLFF. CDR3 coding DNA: TGTGCCAGCAGCGCGGACACAGCAACTAATGAAAAACTGTTTTTT.

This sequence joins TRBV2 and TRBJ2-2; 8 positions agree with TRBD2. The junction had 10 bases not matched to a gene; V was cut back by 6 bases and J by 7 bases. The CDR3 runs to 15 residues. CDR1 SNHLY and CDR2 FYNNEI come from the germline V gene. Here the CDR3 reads CASRPPGLGGGELFF. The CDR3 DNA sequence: TGTGCCAGCAGACCACCGGGACTAGGCGGCGGGGAGCTGTTTTTT.

The CDR3 protein is CATSSPGGTSVSEQFF. As DNA, the CDR3 is TGTGCCACCAGCTCTCCCGGGGGGACTAGCGTGAGTGAGCAGTTCTTC. The chain combines TRBV24-1 with TRBJ2-1; 10 positions agree with TRBD2. Germline V lookup: CDR1 KGHDR, CDR2 SFDVKD. V was clipped by 7 bases and J by 9 bases; unmatched bases: 14. The CDR3 sequence is 16 residues long.

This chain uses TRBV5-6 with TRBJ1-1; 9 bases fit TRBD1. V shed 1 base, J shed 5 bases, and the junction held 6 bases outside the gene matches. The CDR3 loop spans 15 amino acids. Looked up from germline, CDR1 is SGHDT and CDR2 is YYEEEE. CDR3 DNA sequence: TGTGCCAGCAGCTTGTATGGGACAGGGTTTACTGAAGCTTTCTTT. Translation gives CASSLYGTGFTEAFF.

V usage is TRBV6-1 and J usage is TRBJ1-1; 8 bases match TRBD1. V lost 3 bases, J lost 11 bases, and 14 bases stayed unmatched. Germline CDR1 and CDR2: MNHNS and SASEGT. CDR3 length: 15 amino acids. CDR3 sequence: CASSDPRTGLSPAFF. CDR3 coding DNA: TGTGCCAGCAGTGACCCTCGGACAGGGCTTTCCCCCGCTTTCTTT.

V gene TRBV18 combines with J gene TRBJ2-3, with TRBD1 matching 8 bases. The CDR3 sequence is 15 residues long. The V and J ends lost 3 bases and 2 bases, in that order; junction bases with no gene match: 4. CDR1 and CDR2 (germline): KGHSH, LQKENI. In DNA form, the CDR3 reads TGTGCCAGCTCACCCCAGGGGGCGGTCACAGATACGCAGTATTTT. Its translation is CASSPQGAVTDTQYF.

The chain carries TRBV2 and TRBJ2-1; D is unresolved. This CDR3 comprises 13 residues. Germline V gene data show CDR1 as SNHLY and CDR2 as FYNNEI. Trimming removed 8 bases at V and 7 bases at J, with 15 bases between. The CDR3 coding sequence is TGTGCCAGCGGAGTCACCCCTTGGAATGAGCAGTTCTTC. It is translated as CASGVTPWNEQFF.

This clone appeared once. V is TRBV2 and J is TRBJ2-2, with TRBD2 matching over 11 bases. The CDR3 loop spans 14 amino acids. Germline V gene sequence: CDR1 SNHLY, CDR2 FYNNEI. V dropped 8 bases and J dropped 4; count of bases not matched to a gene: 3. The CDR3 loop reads CASGLAGGTGELFF. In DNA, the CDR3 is TGTGCCAGCGGCCTAGCGGGAGGCACCGGGGAGCTGTTTTTT.